The rows below give T cell receptor beta chains drawn from one sample of a study of cytomegalovirus exposure and HLA in healthy donors. This table comes from immunoSEQ multiplex PCR, and its TCRdb copy is limited to in-frame clones, with some not included. Among 100,000 to 150,000 clones listed, 60% to 80% were seen once. What was sequenced was PBMCs. These receptors originate from a woman aged 50 to 60 in good health and CMV-seronegative. The CDR3 runs from the conserved cysteine through the conserved F or W. Each record gives: J gene, D gene, V gene, clone size, CDR3 DNA, CDR3 protein. A D gene is named only where the DNA matches it firmly. Not every row has a clone size; where given, it reads once, few, many or a size class.

j_call: TRBJ2-1
d_call: TRBD2
v_call: TRBV7-9
clone_size: -
cdr3_nt: TGTGCCAGCAGGAGGACTAGCGGGATAAAAGTCAATGAGCAGTTCTTC
cdr3_aa: CASRRTSGIKVNEQFF

j_call: TRBJ2-3
d_call: -
v_call: TRBV7-2
clone_size: -
cdr3_nt: TGTGCCAGCAGCTTTGTTCAGGGGAGAACAGATACGCAGTATTTT
cdr3_aa: CASSFVQGRTDTQYF

j_call: TRBJ2-1
d_call: -
v_call: TRBV5-4
clone_size: -
cdr3_nt: TGTGCCAGCAGAATCCGGAATGAGCAGTTCTTC
cdr3_aa: CASRIRNEQFF

j_call: TRBJ2-3
d_call: -
v_call: TRBV7-3
clone_size: -
cdr3_nt: TGTGCCAGCAGCTTAGGAGGGACCTACACAGATACGCAGTATTTT
cdr3_aa: CASSLGGTYTDTQYF

j_call: TRBJ2-7
d_call: TRBD2
v_call: TRBV6-4
clone_size: -
cdr3_nt: TGTGCCTGCGGCCCACTAGCGGCTGACACCGAGCAGTACTTC
cdr3_aa: CACGPLAADTEQYF

j_call: TRBJ2-2
d_call: -
v_call: TRBV15
clone_size: once
cdr3_nt: TGTGCCACTACCACAGGGTTCAACACCGGGGAGCTGTTTTTT
cdr3_aa: CATTTGFNTGELFF

j_call: TRBJ2-5
d_call: -
v_call: TRBV9
clone_size: -
cdr3_nt: TGTGCCAGCAGCGTAGCCGGGTACCAAGAGACCCAGTACTTC
cdr3_aa: CASSVAGYQETQYF

j_call: TRBJ2-7
d_call: TRBD2
v_call: TRBV2
clone_size: -
cdr3_nt: TGTGCCAGCAGGACCCGGACTAGCGAGTCCTACGAGCAGTACTTC
cdr3_aa: CASRTRTSESYEQYF

j_call: TRBJ2-5
d_call: -
v_call: TRBV20-1
clone_size: -
cdr3_nt: TGCAGTGCTAGCAGGGCAGAGACCCAGTACTTC
cdr3_aa: CSASRAETQYF

j_call: TRBJ1-1
d_call: TRBD1
v_call: TRBV5-1
clone_size: -
cdr3_nt: TGCGCCAGCAGCTTGCAGGGGGGCGACTCTGAAGCTTTCTTT
cdr3_aa: CASSLQGGDSEAFF

j_call: TRBJ2-2
d_call: TRBD2
v_call: TRBV7-3
clone_size: -
cdr3_nt: TGTGCCAGCAGCGTCAGGCCGGGACTAGCGGGAGGGCTGGGGACCGGGGAGCTGTTTTTT
cdr3_aa: CASSVRPGLAGGLGTGELFF

j_call: TRBJ1-1
d_call: TRBD1
v_call: TRBV5-1
clone_size: -
cdr3_nt: TGCGCCAGCAGCTGGGGCACAGGGGAAGGGACTGAAGCTTTCTTT
cdr3_aa: CASSWGTGEGTEAFF

j_call: TRBJ1-2
d_call: -
v_call: TRBV27
clone_size: -
cdr3_nt: TGTGCCAGCAGTTTGCGGCCTCGGGATTCGTCTGGCTACACCTTC
cdr3_aa: CASSLRPRDSSGYTF

j_call: TRBJ2-4
d_call: TRBD2
v_call: TRBV19
clone_size: -
cdr3_nt: TGTGCCAGTAGTGGGCCGGGGGGGGTGAACAAAAACATTCAGTACTTC
cdr3_aa: CASSGPGGVNKNIQYF

j_call: TRBJ2-7
d_call: -
v_call: TRBV6-5
clone_size: -
cdr3_nt: TGTGCCAGCAGTTTCCGACAGGTCTTGTACGAGCAGTACTTC
cdr3_aa: CASSFRQVLYEQYF

j_call: TRBJ1-1
d_call: TRBD1
v_call: TRBV6-5
clone_size: -
cdr3_nt: TGTGCCAGCAGTTCCCGGACAGGGGGTGCTGAAGCTTTCTTT
cdr3_aa: CASSSRTGGAEAFF

j_call: TRBJ2-3
d_call: TRBD2
v_call: TRBV7-9
clone_size: -
cdr3_nt: TGTGCCAGCAGCTTCGGGAGTAGCGGGAGGCCTAGCACAGATACGCAGTATTTT
cdr3_aa: CASSFGSSGRPSTDTQYF

j_call: TRBJ2-7
d_call: -
v_call: TRBV28
clone_size: -
cdr3_nt: TGTGCCAGCAGTTTAGAGACTAGGGACTACGAGCAGTACTTC
cdr3_aa: CASSLETRDYEQYF

j_call: TRBJ2-1
d_call: TRBD2
v_call: TRBV29-1
clone_size: -
cdr3_nt: TGCAGCGCACGGGGGGGACTAGCGAACAATGAGCAGTTCTTC
cdr3_aa: CSARGGLANNEQFF

j_call: TRBJ2-7
d_call: -
v_call: TRBV7-2
clone_size: -
cdr3_nt: TGTGCCAGCAGCTTAGGGCACAGCTCCTACGAGCAGTACTTC
cdr3_aa: CASSLGHSSYEQYF

j_call: TRBJ1-2
d_call: TRBD1
v_call: TRBV11-2
clone_size: -
cdr3_nt: TGTGCCAGCAGCTCTAGCAGATGGGACAGGGGTGAGGTTGGCTACACCTTC
cdr3_aa: CASSSSRWDRGEVGYTF

j_call: TRBJ2-7
d_call: TRBD2
v_call: TRBV6-1
clone_size: -
cdr3_nt: TGTGCCAGCAGTGGTGATCTAGCGGGAGGCTACGAGCAGTACTTC
cdr3_aa: CASSGDLAGGYEQYF